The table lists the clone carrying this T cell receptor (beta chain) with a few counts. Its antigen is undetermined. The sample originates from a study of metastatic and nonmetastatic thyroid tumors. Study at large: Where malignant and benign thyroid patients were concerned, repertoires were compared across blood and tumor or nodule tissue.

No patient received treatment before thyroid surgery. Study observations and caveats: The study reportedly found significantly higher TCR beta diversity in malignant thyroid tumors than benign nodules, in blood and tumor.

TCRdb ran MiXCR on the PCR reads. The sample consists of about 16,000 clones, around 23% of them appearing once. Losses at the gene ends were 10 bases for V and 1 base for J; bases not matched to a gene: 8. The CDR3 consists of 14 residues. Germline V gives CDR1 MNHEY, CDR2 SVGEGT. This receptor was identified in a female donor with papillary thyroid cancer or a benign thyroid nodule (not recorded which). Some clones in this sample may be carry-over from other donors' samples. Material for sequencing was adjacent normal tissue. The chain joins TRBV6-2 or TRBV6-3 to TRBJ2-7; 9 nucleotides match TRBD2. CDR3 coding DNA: TGTGCCACATCCACTAGCGGGCCATCCTACGAGCAGTACTTC. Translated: CATSTSGPSYEQYF.